This T cell receptor (beta chain) was sequenced during a study of T cells in localized non-small cell lung cancer. Looked up from germline, CDR1 is SGDLS and CDR2 is YYNGEE. V was cut by 0 bases and J by 1 base, with 15 bases left in between. The length of the CDR3 is 17 residues. Generated by immunoSEQ multiplex PCR, the TCRdb table keeps only in-frame clones and is missing some. The table shows over a thousand clones, with 22% occurring only once. Here the sequenced sample was lung tumor tissue, taken before any cancer treatment. V and J are TRBV9 and TRBJ2-3; D might be TRBD1 or TRBD2, each matching 5 bases. The origin of this receptor is a male donor older than 55 with stage III squamous cell lung carcinoma. CDR3 in amino acids: CASSVGSGIGGTDTQYF. The CDR3 nucleotides are TGTGCCAGCAGCGTAGGGTCGGGGATAGGGGGCACAGATACGCAGTATTTT. Together with reference TRBV9 and TRBJ2-3, the CDR3 gives the full variable domain: DSGVTQTPKHLITATGQRVTLRCSPRSGDLSVYWYQQSLDQGLQFLIQYYNGEERAKGNILERFSAQQFPDLHSELNLSSLELGDSALYFCASSVGSGIGGTDTQYFGPGTRLTVL.